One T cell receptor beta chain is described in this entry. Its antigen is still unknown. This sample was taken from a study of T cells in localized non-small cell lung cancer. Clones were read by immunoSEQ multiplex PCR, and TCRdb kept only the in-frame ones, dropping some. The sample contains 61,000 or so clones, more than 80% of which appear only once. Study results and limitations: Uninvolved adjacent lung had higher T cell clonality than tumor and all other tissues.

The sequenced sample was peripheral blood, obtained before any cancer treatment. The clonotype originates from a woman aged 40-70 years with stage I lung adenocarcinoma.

CDR3 in amino acids: CASSERGPTNQPQHF. The CDR3 DNA reads TGTGCCAGCAGTGAACGGGGACCGACCAATCAGCCCCAGCATTTT. This chain uses TRBV6-1 with TRBJ1-5, with D perhaps TRBD1 (5 bases). V lost 2 bases, J lost 3 bases, and 11 bases lay in between. This CDR3 contains 15 residues. The germline CDR1 and CDR2 sequences are MNHNS and SASEGT.